Following are 30 T cell receptor beta chains from one sample sequenced in a study of blood T cells in healthy people across ages. A J-beta primer mix and a sample-barcoded 5' primer were used in a second PCR of about 7 to 12 cycles. TCRdb reprocessed the 5' RACE reads via MiXCR and lists one record per CDR3 protein. Of some 930,000 distinct CDR3 sequences in the sample, under 35% are singletons; the top ten hold around 9.6%. The sample was also linked to a second study, of T cells of mothers and their children.

Material for sequencing was blood. The receptor set was obtained from a woman in her thirties or forties in good health.

A remark on this clonotype: This could be a read error, since a much larger clone is one nucleotide away. This chain joins TRBV20-1 and TRBJ2-4, with D possibly TRBD1 on 6 matching bases. The CDR3 is 14 amino acids. The germline gives CDR1 DFQATT, CDR2 SNEGSKA (reference sequence). With 1 base removed from V and 13 bases from J, the gap between germline ends came to 20 bases. The CDR3 coding sequence is TGCAGTGCTAGAGTAAAGGGGGACCCCTACGGGCAGTACTTC. Translating gives CSARVKGDPYGQYF.

V is TRBV27 and J is TRBJ2-5; 8 positions match TRBD2. The ends lost 6 bases at V and 5 bases at J; junction bases unmatched: 5. The germline V gene encodes CDR1 MNHEY and CDR2 SMNVEV (reference sequence). The CDR3 spans 13 residues. The CDR3 region is CASSGGAYETQYF. Written as DNA, the CDR3 is TGTGCCAGCAGCGGGGGGGCCTACGAGACCCAGTACTTC.

The chain has TRBV7-9 and TRBJ2-2, with D possibly being TRBD1 (6 bases). Trimming removed 8 bases from V and 3 bases from J, with 13 bases in between. Germline CDR1 and CDR2: SEHNR and FQNEAQ (reference sequence). The CDR3 contains 14 residues. This CDR3 reads CASPLGADTGELFF. The CDR3 bases are TGTGCCAGCCCCCTGGGGGCGGACACCGGGGAGCTGTTTTTT.

A note on this clonotype: Its ends do not fully match the called genes, so a read error is possible. This chain uses TRBV7-6 with TRBJ2-3; no reliable D call. The CDR3 totals 13 residues. In germline, CDR1 is SGHVS, CDR2 FNYEAQ. The DNA of the CDR3 is TGTGCCTGCAGCTTACGTAGCACAGATACGCAGTATTTT. It encodes CACSLRSTDTQYF.

Concerning this clonotype itself: This may be a read error, as it is one base from a much larger clone. V is TRBV20-1 and J is TRBJ2-4, with 9 bases fitting TRBD2. Germline V gene data show CDR1 as DFQATT and CDR2 as SNEGSKA (reference sequence). The CDR3 is 15 residues long. The DNA of the CDR3 is TGCGGTGCTAGTGGCCCGCGGGGGGGCCTAGGAGAGCAGTACTTC. Translating it yields CGASGPRGGLGEQYF.

The table lists this clonotype with many counts. The chain is built from TRBV7-2 and TRBJ1-2, with 9 bases matching TRBD1. V shed 5 bases and J 8 bases; nucleotides not matched to a gene: 9. The CDR3 spans 14 residues. Germline CDR1 and CDR2: SGHTA and FQGNSA. The CDR3 loop reads CASSPTGTGFGYTF. Here the CDR3 DNA reads TGTGCCAGCAGCCCTACCGGGACAGGGTTCGGCTACACCTTC.

This clonotype was recorded many times. The chain links TRBV20-1 to TRBJ2-5; 11 nucleotides line up with TRBD2. The V segment lost 3 bases and the J segment 1 base; nucleotides outside the gene matches: 4. Germline CDR1 reads DFQATT; CDR2 reads SNEGSKA (reference sequence). The CDR3 has 15 residues. CDR3 sequence reads: CSARVSGGVQETQYF. CDR3 in DNA: TGCAGTGCTAGGGTTAGCGGGGGGGTCCAAGAGACCCAGTACTTC.

This clonotype was detected a few times. V and J are TRBV7-3 and TRBJ2-1, with 11 nucleotides matching TRBD2. The CDR3 covers 13 residues. Unmatched junction bases numbered 6, after V lost 5 bases and J lost 12 bases. The V gene's germline CDR1 is SGHTA and CDR2 FQGTGA. The CDR3 nucleotides are TGTGCCAGCAGCGGGACTAGCGGCACGGGGCAGTTCTTC. Encoded protein: CASSGTSGTGQFF.

V is TRBV7-8 and J is TRBJ2-1, with D hard to call. Germline V CDR1 and CDR2: SGHVS, FQNEAQ. Trimming removed 5 bases from V and 0 bases from J, with 11 bases in between. The CDR3 has 15 residues. As DNA, the CDR3 is TGTGCCAGCAGCCCTGAGCCGTTCTCCTACAATGAGCAGTTCTTC. Translated, it gives CASSPEPFSYNEQFF.

Regarding this clonotype: Sequence at one end of the junction differs from germline and may be a read error. J is TRBJ2-5 and V is TRBV7-9; D unresolved. Germline CDR1 and CDR2: SEHNR and FQNEAQ (reference sequence). CDR3 length equals 15 residues. The CDR3: CANSLEGRFQETQYF. CDR3 in DNA: TGTGCCAACAGCTTAGAAGGGCGCTTTCAAGAGACCCAGTACTTC.

Ten or more counts support this clonotype. J is TRBJ2-1 and V is TRBV3-1; 12 bases fit TRBD1. The CDR3 covers 15 residues. Germline CDR1 reads LGHDT; CDR2 reads YNNKEL (reference sequence). The trim removed 8 bases at V and 4 bases at J, leaving 6 bases unmatched. The CDR3 region is CASGGTGGKYNEQFF. The DNA of the CDR3 is TGTGCCAGCGGAGGGACAGGGGGCAAATACAATGAGCAGTTCTTC.

This chain uses TRBV7-2 with TRBJ2-4; no reliable D call. In germline, CDR1 is SGHTA, CDR2 FQGNSA. The CDR3 length is 14 residues. V dropped 5 bases and J dropped 8 bases, with 16 bases sitting between them. The CDR3 DNA reads TGTGCCAGCAGCCCCCTTGGGGTACGGGACATTCAGTACTTC. This codes for CASSPLGVRDIQYF.

The chain has TRBV20-1 and TRBJ2-3; 9 nucleotides match TRBD2. The junction had 7 bases not matched to a gene; V was cut back by 5 bases and J by 1 base. The CDR3 has 15 amino acids. CDR1 is DFQATT and CDR2 is SNEGSKA in the germline V gene (reference sequence). The CDR3 DNA reads TGCAGTGCTCCTCTGCCTAGCGGGGGCACAGATACGCAGTATTTT. It translates to CSAPLPSGGTDTQYF.

This CDR3 is CASSQDLGSGNQPQHF. The CDR3 DNA reads TGCGCCAGCAGCCAAGATTTGGGGTCGGGCAATCAGCCCCAGCATTTT. V gene TRBV4-1 combines with J gene TRBJ1-5; no definite D call. Germline V gene lookup returns CDR1 MGHRA and CDR2 YSYEKL. V shed 0 bases and J shed 2 bases, with 11 bases lying between them. This CDR3 has 16 amino acids.

The genes are TRBV3-1 and TRBJ2-5; D is unclear. The assigned J gene may be wrong: the sequence end matches TRBJ2-1 better. Per germline, CDR1 LGHDT and CDR2 YNNKEL (reference sequence). The CDR3 is made up of 12 amino acids. The CDR3 loop is CASSQNRETQFF. In nucleotides, the CDR3 is TGTGCCAGCAGCCAAAATCGAGAGACCCAGTTCTTC.

This clonotype was counted between two and nine times. The rearrangement joins TRBV7-2 to TRBJ1-2, with D maybe TRBD1 (5 bases). This CDR3 is built from 16 residues. Looked up from germline, CDR1 is SGHTA and CDR2 is FQGNSA. V was clipped by 6 bases and J by 4 bases, with 21 bases between them. The CDR3 sequence is CASRDLLGGPSYGYTF. CDR3 nucleotides: TGTGCCAGCAGAGATTTACTCGGGGGTCCCAGCTATGGCTACACCTTC.

The rearrangement uses TRBV4-3 and TRBJ2-7, with D possibly being TRBD2 (6 bases). Germline assignment: CDR1 LGHNA and CDR2 YSLEER. The CDR3 sequence is 15 residues long. Trimming removed 0 bases at V and 1 base at J, with 10 bases between. In DNA form, the CDR3 reads TGCGCCAGCAGCCAAGAACACGGGGGATCCTACGAGCAGTACTTC. This translates into CASSQEHGGSYEQYF.

The chain is built from TRBV3-1 and TRBJ1-5; D is undetermined. The CDR3 covers 15 residues. Trimming shortened V by 1 base and J by 0 bases, and 7 bases separated the two germline ends. Germline values: CDR1 LGHDT, CDR2 YNNKEL (reference sequence). The CDR3 region has the DNA TGTGCCAGCAGCCAAGCCGCGGATAGCAATCAGCCCCAGCATTTT. Amino acids: CASSQAADSNQPQHF.

On this clonotype: A read error may account for a junction end that differs from germline. This chain joins TRBV7-4 and TRBJ2-1; 11 bases agree with TRBD2. Germline V gene sequence: CDR1 SGHVT, CDR2 SQSDAQ. This CDR3 contains 17 residues. The CDR3 DNA sequence: TGTGCCAGCAGTTTAGCGGGGGGGATTAGCTCCTACAATGAGCAGTTCTTC. It is translated as CASSLAGGISSYNEQFF. Full variable domain (outside the CDR3, taken from reference TRBV7-4 and TRBJ2-1): GAGVSQSPRYKVAKRGRDVALRCDSISGHVTLYWYRQTLGQGSEVLTYSQSDAQRDKSGRPSGRFSAERPERSVSTLKIQRTEQGDSAVYLCASSLAGGISSYNEQFFGPGTRLTVL.

This clonotype has at least ten counts. This sequence joins TRBV4-1 and TRBJ2-6, with 9 bases that match TRBD1. The CDR3 has 17 residues. Germline assignment: CDR1 MGHRA and CDR2 YSYEKL. The trim removed 4 bases at V and 3 bases at J, leaving 7 bases unmatched. DNA of the CDR3: TGCGCCAGCAGCCGGACAGGGGCCGTAAGTGGGGCCAACGTCCTGACTTTC. Translated: CASSRTGAVSGANVLTF.

This clonotype appeared a single time. This rearrangement joins TRBV6-2 or TRBV6-3 to TRBJ2-7; 12 bases are a match to TRBD2. CDR1 and CDR2 from the germline V gene are MNHEY and SVGEGT. This CDR3 spans 14 amino acids. V was pared by 6 bases and J by 7 bases, with 7 bases of the junction left unmatched. CDR3 DNA: TGTGCCAGCAGGACTAGCGGGGGTGGAAATGAGCAGTACTTC. Its protein is CASRTSGGGNEQYF.

This clonotype was seen only a few times. This chain connects TRBV20-1 to TRBJ1-5; TRBD1 might be the D (5 bases). Looked up from germline, CDR1 is DFQATT and CDR2 is SNEGSKA (reference sequence). The CDR3 has 15 residues. V was shortened by 6 bases and J by 5 bases, with 20 bases between the two germline ends. The CDR3 sequence is CSAHTGGGRDQPQHF. In DNA, the CDR3 is TGCAGTGCCCACACGGGGGGAGGACGGGATCAGCCCCAGCATTTT.

This clonotype came up once. A much bigger clone sits one base away, suggesting this may be a read error. This chain joins TRBV12-3 or TRBV12-4 and TRBJ2-5, with no clear D. The DNA end lines up better with TRBJ2-1; the J call may be wrong. This CDR3 has 13 residues. The CDR3 DNA follows: TGTGCCAGCAGCGACGGAGTTCAAGAGACCCAGTTCTTC. This gives the protein CASSDGVQETQFF.

The chain recombines TRBV9 with TRBJ2-3; 11 positions agree with TRBD2. The germline V gene encodes CDR1 SGDLS and CDR2 YYNGEE. Trimming cost V 6 bases and J 2 bases; bases outside gene matches: 5. The CDR3 is made up of 15 amino acids. Written as DNA, the CDR3 is TGTGCCAGCAACCGACTAGCGGGAAACACAGATACGCAGTATTTT. The encoded protein is CASNRLAGNTDTQYF.

The chain links TRBV9 to TRBJ2-7; D call uncertain. The germline V gene encodes CDR1 SGDLS and CDR2 YYNGEE. The length of the CDR3 is 14 residues. V was shortened by 4 bases and J by 4 bases, with 15 bases between the two germline ends. Written as DNA, the CDR3 is TGTGCCAGCAGCCCCTCGTTCGGCGGATACGAGCAGTACTTC. Amino acids: CASSPSFGGYEQYF. Combining the CDR3 with reference TRBV9 and TRBJ2-7 gives the whole variable domain DSGVTQTPKHLITATGQRVTLRCSPRSGDLSVYWYQQSLDQGLQFLIQYYNGEERAKGNILERFSAQQFPDLHSELNLSSLELGDSALYFCASSPSFGGYEQYFGPGTRLTVT.

This clonotype was counted ten times or more. This chain links TRBV7-2 with TRBJ2-1; D is undetermined. The CDR3 has 15 residues. V dropped 1 base and J dropped 0 bases, with 7 bases sitting between them. Per the germline V gene, CDR1 is SGHTA and CDR2 is FQGNSA. The CDR3 coding sequence is TGTGCCAGCAGCTTAGGGCAAATCTCCTACAATGAGCAGTTCTTC. This translates into CASSLGQISYNEQFF.

Ten or more counts support this clonotype. The chain links TRBV4-3 to TRBJ2-1; no firm D call. The CDR3 length is 14 residues. Deletions cut 1 base from V and 4 bases from J, with 8 bases between. Germline values: CDR1 LGHNA, CDR2 YSLEER. CDR3 residues: CASSQVDTYNEQFF. The CDR3 coding sequence is TGCGCCAGCAGCCAAGTCGATACGTACAATGAGCAGTTCTTC.

The V gene is TRBV6-5, the J gene TRBJ2-7, with D possibly being TRBD1 (6 bases). Trimming removed 0 bases from V and 6 bases from J, with 18 bases in between. CDR3 length: 16 residues. Per the germline V gene, CDR1 is MNHEY and CDR2 is SVGAGI. This CDR3 reads CASSYSRNRAVSEQYF. CDR3 DNA: TGTGCCAGCAGTTACTCGAGGAACAGGGCAGTCTCCGAGCAGTACTTC.

This clonotype was recorded only once. This sequence may be a read error, since a much larger clone differs from it by one base. CDR3 loop: CATSRDFQPQHF. The CDR3 DNA reads as TGTGCCACCAGCAGAGATTTCCAGCCCCAGCATTTT. This sequence joins TRBV15 and TRBJ1-5; the D is unclear. The length of the CDR3 is 12 residues. With 0 bases removed from V and 7 bases from J, the gap between germline ends came to 4 bases. The germline gives CDR1 LNHNV, CDR2 YYDKDF (reference sequence).

This clonotype has only a few counts. The J gene is TRBJ2-7, the V gene TRBV21-1. TRBV21-1 is marked as a pseudogene. This CDR3 has 13 residues. CDR3 nucleotide sequence: TGTGCCAGCAGCAGCAAGTTGACCTACGAGCAGTACTTC. Protein sequence: CASSSKLTYEQYF.